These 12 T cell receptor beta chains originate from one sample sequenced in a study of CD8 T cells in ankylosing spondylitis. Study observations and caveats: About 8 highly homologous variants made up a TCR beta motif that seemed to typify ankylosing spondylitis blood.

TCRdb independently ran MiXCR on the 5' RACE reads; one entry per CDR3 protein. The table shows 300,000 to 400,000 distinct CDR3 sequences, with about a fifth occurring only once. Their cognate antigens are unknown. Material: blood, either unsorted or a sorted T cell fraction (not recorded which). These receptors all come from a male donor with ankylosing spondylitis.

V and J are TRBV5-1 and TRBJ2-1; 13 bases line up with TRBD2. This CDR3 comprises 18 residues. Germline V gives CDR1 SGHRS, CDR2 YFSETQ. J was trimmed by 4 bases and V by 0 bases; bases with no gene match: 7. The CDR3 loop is CASSLGPGLAGNYNEQFF. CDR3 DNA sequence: TGCGCCAGCAGCTTGGGTCCGGGACTAGCGGGAAATTACAATGAGCAGTTCTTC.

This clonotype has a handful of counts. CDR3 loop: CASSWTGGPYEQYF. CDR3 coding DNA: TGTGCCAGCAGTTGGACAGGGGGGCCCTACGAGCAGTACTTC. The chain employs TRBV6-5 and TRBJ2-7; TRBD1 matches at 10 bases. The junction had 2 bases not matched to a gene; V was cut back by 4 bases and J by 2 bases. Germline lookup yields CDR1 MNHEY and CDR2 SVGAGI. This CDR3 is 14 amino acids long.

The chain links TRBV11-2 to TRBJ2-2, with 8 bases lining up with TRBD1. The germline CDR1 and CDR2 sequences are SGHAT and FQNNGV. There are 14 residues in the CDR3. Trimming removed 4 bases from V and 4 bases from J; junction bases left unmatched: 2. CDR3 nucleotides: TGTGCCAGCAGCTATACAGGGGGCACCGGGGAGCTGTTTTTT. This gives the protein CASSYTGGTGELFF.

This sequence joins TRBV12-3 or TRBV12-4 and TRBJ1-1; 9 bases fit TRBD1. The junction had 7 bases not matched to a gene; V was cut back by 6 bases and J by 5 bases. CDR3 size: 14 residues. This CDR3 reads CASSKTGGDTEAFF. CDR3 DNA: TGTGCCAGCAGCAAGACAGGGGGTGATACTGAAGCTTTCTTT.

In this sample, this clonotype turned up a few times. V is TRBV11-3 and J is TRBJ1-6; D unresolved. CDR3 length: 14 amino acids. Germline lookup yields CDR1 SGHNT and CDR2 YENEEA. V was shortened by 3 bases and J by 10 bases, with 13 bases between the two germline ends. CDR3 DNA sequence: TGTGCCAGCAGCTTTGACACCTTGGGATCACCCCTCCACTTT. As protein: CASSFDTLGSPLHF.

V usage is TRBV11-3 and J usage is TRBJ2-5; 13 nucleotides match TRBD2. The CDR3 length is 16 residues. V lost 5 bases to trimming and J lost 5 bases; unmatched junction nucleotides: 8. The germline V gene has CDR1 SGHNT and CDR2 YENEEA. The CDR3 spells CASSTWTSGSRETQYF. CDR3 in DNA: TGTGCCAGCAGCACCTGGACTAGCGGGAGTAGGGAGACCCAGTACTTC.

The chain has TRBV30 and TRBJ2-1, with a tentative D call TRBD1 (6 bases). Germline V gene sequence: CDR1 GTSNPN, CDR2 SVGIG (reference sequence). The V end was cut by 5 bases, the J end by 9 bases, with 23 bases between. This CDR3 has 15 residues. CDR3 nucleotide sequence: TGTGCCTGGTTCCACCCGGACAGTCTTTATAGTGAGCAGTTCTTC. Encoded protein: CAWFHPDSLYSEQFF. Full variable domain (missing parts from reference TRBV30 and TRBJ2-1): SQTIHQWPATLVQPVGSPLSLECTVEGTSNPNLYWYRQAAGRGLQLLFYSVGIGQISSEVPQNLSASRPQDRQFILSSKKLLLSDSGFYLCAWFHPDSLYSEQFFGPGTRLTVL.

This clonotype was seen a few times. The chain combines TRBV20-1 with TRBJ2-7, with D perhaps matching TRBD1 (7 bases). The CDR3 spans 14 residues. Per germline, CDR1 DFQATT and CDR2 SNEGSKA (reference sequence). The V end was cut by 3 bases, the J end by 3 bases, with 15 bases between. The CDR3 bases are TGCAGTGCTAGGGCGGCGGGACAGATCTACGAGCAGTACTTC. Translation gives CSARAAGQIYEQYF.

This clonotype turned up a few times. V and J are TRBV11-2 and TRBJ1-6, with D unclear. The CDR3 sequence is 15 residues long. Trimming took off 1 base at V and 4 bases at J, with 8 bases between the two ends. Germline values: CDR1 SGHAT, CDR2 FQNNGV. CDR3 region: CASSLVTIYNSPLHF. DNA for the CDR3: TGTGCCAGCAGCTTAGTTACGATATATAATTCACCCCTCCACTTT. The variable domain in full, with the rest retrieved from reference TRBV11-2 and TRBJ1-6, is EAGVAQSPRYKIIEKRQSVAFWCNPISGHATLYWYQQILGQGPKLLIQFQNNGVVDDSQLPKDRFSAERLKGVDSTLKIQPAKLEDSAVYLCASSLVTIYNSPLHFGNGTRLTVT.

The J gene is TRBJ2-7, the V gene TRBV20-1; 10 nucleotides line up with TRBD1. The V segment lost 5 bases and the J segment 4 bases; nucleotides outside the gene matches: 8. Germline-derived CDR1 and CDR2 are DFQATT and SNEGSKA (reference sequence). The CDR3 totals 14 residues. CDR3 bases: TGCAGTGCTCCAGACAGGGGGCATAGTTACGAGCAGTACTTC. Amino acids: CSAPDRGHSYEQYF.

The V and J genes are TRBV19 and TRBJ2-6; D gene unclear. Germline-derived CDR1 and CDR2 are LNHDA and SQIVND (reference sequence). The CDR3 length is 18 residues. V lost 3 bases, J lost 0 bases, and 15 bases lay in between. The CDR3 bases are TGTGCCAGTAGTATTGAGCCTAACTTTTACTCTGGGGCCAACGTCCTGACTTTC. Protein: CASSIEPNFYSGANVLTF.

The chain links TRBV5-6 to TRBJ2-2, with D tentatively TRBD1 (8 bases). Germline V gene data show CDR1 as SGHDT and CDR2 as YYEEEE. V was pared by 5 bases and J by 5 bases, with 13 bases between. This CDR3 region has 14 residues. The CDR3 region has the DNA TGTGCCAGCAGTCACAGGGGGGGGACCGGGGAGCTGTTTTTT. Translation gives CASSHRGGTGELFF.